The 14 T cell receptor beta chains below were found in one sample sequenced in a study of shared T cell receptors in the human thymus. Sequencing was performed with immunoSEQ multiplex PCR; in TCRdb, only in-frame clones are kept and a portion is missing. Here the sample spans roughly 660,000 clones, roughly 90% being singletons. This sample also belongs to another study, concerning human thymus T cells.

Sequenced material: thymocytes. The receptors stem from a boy in the first two years of life with a congenital heart defect.

This clone was seen just once. V gene TRBV9 combines with J gene TRBJ2-1; possible D gene TRBD2, 6 bases. The CDR3 totals 15 residues. Germline values: CDR1 SGDLS, CDR2 YYNGEE. Trimming took 4 bases from V and 4 from J, leaving 15 bases between them. The CDR3 spells CASSRAGNSYNEQFF. The DNA for the CDR3 is TGTGCCAGCAGCCGAGCGGGTAATTCATACAATGAGCAGTTCTTC.

The chain employs TRBV9 and TRBJ2-3, with D uncertain. This CDR3 comprises 12 residues. Trimming shortened V by 6 bases and J by 5 bases, and 10 bases separated the two germline ends. Germline values: CDR1 SGDLS, CDR2 YYNGEE. The CDR3 region has the DNA TGTGCCAGCAAAACAGTGGGAGATACGCAGTATTTT. Translating it yields CASKTVGDTQYF.

V usage is TRBV4-2 and J usage is TRBJ1-1; D gene ambiguous. The ends were cut back, 0 bases at V and 10 bases at J, with 15 bases in the middle. CDR1 is LGHNA and CDR2 is YNFKEQ in the germline V gene. The CDR3 totals 14 residues. CDR3 DNA: TGTGCCAGCAGCCAAGAATCTAAGAGGGTAGGAGCTTTCTTT. It yields the protein CASSQESKRVGAFF.

This chain uses TRBV27 with TRBJ1-5; weak D call: TRBD1 (6 bases). The CDR3 length is 14 residues. V was trimmed by 5 bases and J by 7 bases, leaving 15 bases between them. Germline V gene sequence: CDR1 MNHEY, CDR2 SMNVEV (reference sequence). CDR3 sequence (DNA): TGTGCCAGCAGTCAAACAGGGTGGGGCCAGCCCCAGCATTTT. Translating gives CASSQTGWGQPQHF.

V is TRBV27 and J is TRBJ2-1; TRBD2 aligns across 7 bases. V lost 7 bases and J lost 1; bases outside the gene matches: 7. The CDR3 runs to 15 residues. Germline CDR1 reads MNHEY; CDR2 reads SMNVEV (reference sequence). The CDR3 nucleotides read TGTGCCAGCAAACTAGGCGGGAGATCCTACAATGAGCAGTTCTTC. Translating it yields CASKLGGRSYNEQFF.

V usage is TRBV11-1 and J usage is TRBJ1-2; 8 bases align to TRBD1. CDR1 and CDR2 from the germline V gene are SGHAT and FQDESV (reference sequence). V lost 5 bases and J lost 2; bases outside the gene matches: 7. The CDR3 loop spans 15 amino acids. CDR3: CASSPRTGLNYGYTF. Written as DNA, the CDR3 is TGTGCCAGCAGCCCGCGGACAGGGTTGAACTATGGCTACACCTTC.

The chain couples TRBV2 to TRBJ1-2, with D maybe TRBD1 (5 bases). Trimming pared 7 bases from V and 8 bases from J, leaving 14 bases between. The CDR3 extends over 12 amino acids. Germline V lookup: CDR1 SNHLY, CDR2 FYNNEI. CDR3: CASTRRTKGYTF. CDR3 nucleotides: TGTGCCAGCACCCGCCGGACAAAAGGCTACACCTTC.

The chain is built from TRBV7-2 and TRBJ2-1; 10 nucleotides align to TRBD2. Unmatched junction bases numbered 8, after V lost 4 bases and J lost 5 bases. Per the germline V gene, CDR1 is SGHTA and CDR2 is FQGNSA. The CDR3 sequence is 16 residues long. The CDR3 DNA reads as TGTGCCAGCAGCTCCACCCTAGGACTAGCGGACAATGAGCAGTTCTTC. It yields the protein CASSSTLGLADNEQFF. The complete variable domain, with remaining parts taken from reference TRBV7-2 and TRBJ2-1, reads GAGVSQSPSNKVTEKGKDVELRCDPISGHTALYWYRQSLGQGLEFLIYFQGNSAPDKSGLPSDRFSAERTGGSVSTLTIQRTQQEDSAVYLCASSSTLGLADNEQFFGPGTRLTVL.

The V gene is TRBV4-1, the J gene TRBJ2-7; 8 bases map to TRBD2. This CDR3 is 13 amino acids long. V lost 6 bases and J lost 2; bases outside the gene matches: 3. Germline assignment: CDR1 MGHRA and CDR2 YSYEKL. The chain's CDR3 is CASSSGKTYEQYF. In DNA, the CDR3 is TGCGCCAGCAGTAGCGGGAAGACCTACGAGCAGTACTTC.

In its sample, this clone was seen a few times. This sequence joins TRBV5-1 and TRBJ2-3, with 8 bases identical to TRBD1. This CDR3 is built from 16 residues. Germline assignment: CDR1 SGHRS and CDR2 YFSETQ. After removal of 0 bases from V and 1 base from J, the junction contained 4 bases not matched to a gene. DNA of the CDR3: TGCGCCAGCAGCTTGGAGCAGGGGGCGGGCACAGATACGCAGTATTTT. Translation gives CASSLEQGAGTDTQYF.

The chain joins TRBV4-3 to TRBJ2-1; a possible D gene is TRBD2 (6 bases). Trimming took 0 bases from V and 6 from J, leaving 18 bases between them. CDR1 and CDR2 from the germline V gene are LGHNA and YSLEER. The CDR3 runs 17 residues. This CDR3 is CASSQDGTSWVGNEQFF. In DNA, the CDR3 is TGCGCCAGCAGCCAAGATGGCACTAGCTGGGTGGGCAATGAGCAGTTCTTC.

V usage is TRBV5-4 and J usage is TRBJ2-1; 7 nucleotides line up with TRBD2. The CDR3 spans 14 residues. Per the germline V gene, CDR1 is SGHNT and CDR2 is YYREEE (reference sequence). With V trimmed by 1 base and J by 4 bases, 2 bases remained unmatched. This CDR3 is CASSLREDYNEQFF. In DNA form, the CDR3 reads TGTGCCAGCAGCTTGCGGGAGGATTACAATGAGCAGTTCTTC.

V is TRBV4-1 and J is TRBJ2-1, with 9 bases fitting TRBD2. CDR3 length: 17 amino acids. Germline CDR1 reads MGHRA; CDR2 reads YSYEKL. With V trimmed by 3 bases and J by 0 bases, 6 bases remained unmatched. This chain's CDR3 is CASSHHSGSGSYNEQFF. Here the CDR3 DNA reads TGCGCCAGCAGCCACCATAGCGGGAGTGGCTCCTACAATGAGCAGTTCTTC.

The CDR3 DNA follows: TGTGCCAGCTACGTTTTGGCGGGAGGTTCCTACAATGAGCAGTTCTTC. Translation gives CASYVLAGGSYNEQFF. The rearrangement joins TRBV2 to TRBJ2-1; 8 nucleotides match TRBD2. J gave up 1 base and V 8 bases, and 10 bases lay outside the gene matches. Germline V gene data show CDR1 as SNHLY and CDR2 as FYNNEI. This CDR3 is 16 amino acids long.